A selection of T cell receptor beta chains follows, all from one sample in a study of T cell clusters in autoimmune cytopenias. Each CDR3 protein gets one entry in TCRdb, which reprocessed the multiplex PCR reads and gives no DNA. This sample's table has about 7,200 distinct CDR3 sequences. Sequences were obtained from peripheral blood. Receptor source: a human donor with an autoimmune cytopenia or autoimmune hepatitis (not recorded which). The CDR3 runs from the conserved cysteine through the conserved F or W. Clone sizes are given selectively: once, few, many, or a class where the clone is expanded.

>NA|TRBV7-9|TRBJ2-4
CASSLFGAGKNIQYF
>NA|TRBV18|TRBJ1-5
CASSSEGRGLQPQHF
>NA|TRBV19|TRBJ2-7
CASSPIADRSYEQYF
>NA|TRBV29-1|TRBJ2-1
CSVSTSGVYNEQFF
>NA|TRBV5-6|TRBJ1-2
CASSYNLGRDGYTF
>NA|TRBV27|TRBJ2-7
CAISLAGGLGEQYF
>medium-sized|TRBV19|TRBJ2-7
CASRYSNTGGPYEQYF
>NA|TRBV27|TRBJ2-1
CASSFEPSPSYNEQFF
>NA|TRBV7-3|TRBJ2-3
CASSLDGRTDTQYF
>medium-sized|TRBV11-1|TRBJ2-2
CASSLEDPFVTGVPTGELFF
>NA|TRBV6-5|TRBJ2-7
CASSYSIRRGAYEQYF
>medium-sized|TRBV30|TRBJ1-6
CACSQGRNSPLHF
>NA|TRBV7-9|TRBJ2-5
CASSPRIVIGETQYF
>NA|TRBV15|TRBJ2-1
CATSSGIAVSNEQFF
>NA|TRBV18|TRBJ1-1
CASSPDSGGTEAFF
>NA|TRBV18|TRBJ1-5
CASSTTAAANQPQHF
>NA|TRBV19|TRBJ2-1
CASSKLDRGRYNEQFF
>NA|TRBV18|TRBJ2-5
CASSPPPQETQYF
>medium-sized|TRBV5-4|TRBJ2-1
CASSSDSEQFF
>NA|TRBV5-4|TRBJ1-4
CASSGDLQGKLFF
>medium-sized|TRBV15|TRBJ2-1
CATSRVPTGKVNEQFF
>medium-sized|TRBV6-6|TRBJ2-1
CATTGGGRWYNEQFF
>medium-sized|TRBV30|TRBJ2-2
CAWDDGVGATGELFF
>NA|TRBV5-6|TRBJ1-6
CASSLRNSPLHF
>medium-sized|TRBV29-1|TRBJ2-1
CSVEETGGTYNEQFF
>NA|TRBV7-3|TRBJ2-3
CASSPGTGYSDTQYF
>NA|TRBV30|TRBJ2-7
CAWSARTTGDYEQYF
>NA|TRBV6-5|TRBJ1-2
CASSQGALYGYTF
>NA|TRBV6-1|TRBJ2-2
CASSVRWGPNTGELFF
>NA|TRBV11-2|TRBJ2-3
CASSFGTVTDTQYF
>medium-sized|TRBV19|TRBJ2-7
CASSTRLAISYEQYF
>medium-sized|TRBV29-1|TRBJ2-1
CSGREGYNEQFF
>NA|TRBV6-2/TRBV6-3|TRBJ2-2
CASSYTTQGLGPGELFF
>NA|TRBV27|TRBJ1-1
CASFSGTEAFF
>NA|TRBV27|TRBJ2-7
CASSRGGGHSYEQYF
>medium-sized|TRBV7-9|TRBJ2-7
CASSGGTREQYF
>medium-sized|TRBV7-6|TRBJ2-2
CASSLGVAGDLANTGELFF
>NA|TRBV6-1|TRBJ1-2
CASRDTGGGGYTF
>NA|TRBV11-2|TRBJ2-7
CASSSGSGGAYEQYF
>NA|TRBV7-9|TRBJ2-1
CASSSSSGGSAGVYYEQFF
>medium-sized|TRBV29-1|TRBJ1-2
CSVRQGASYGYTF
>NA|TRBV7-9|TRBJ2-5
CASSLFQGGTQETQYF
>NA|TRBV19|TRBJ2-1
CASGLRLAGGPSYNEQFF
>NA|TRBV6-2/TRBV6-3|TRBJ1-4
CASSAADEKLFF
>medium-sized|TRBV11-1|TRBJ2-3
CASSGAVSRTDTQYF
>medium-sized|TRBV11-1|TRBJ2-3
CASPSGRNTQYF
>medium-sized|TRBV5-6|TRBJ2-5
CASSSSGGRYGETQYF
>NA|TRBV12-5|TRBJ2-1
CASGPGRGFDEQFF
>NA|TRBV29-1|TRBJ2-7
CSVVAGTFSYEQYF
>medium-sized|TRBV19|TRBJ1-1
CASSISGPGEAFF
>medium-sized|TRBV5-4|TRBJ2-3
CASSSEEGFPDTQYF
>NA|TRBV6-1|TRBJ1-6
CASSDLGAGNSPLHF
>NA|TRBV6-5|TRBJ2-5
CASSYSLAPQETQYF
>NA|TRBV6-2/TRBV6-3|TRBJ2-1
CATLSIRSNEQFF
>NA|TRBV5-6|TRBJ1-2
CASSLASSYLQNYGYTF
>NA|TRBV19|TRBJ1-2
CASSQQNSNYGYTF
>NA|TRBV19|TRBJ2-3
CASSNSGGTSTDTQYF